The entry below describes one TCR beta chain. This sample was taken from a study of blood T cell repertoires in COVID-19. Study-level background: Spain, Italy and the United States supplied samples that represented acute and convalescent COVID-19.

In the original analysis: It was from reference gene primer amplification that nucleated cell counts were estimated. Sequencing used immunoSEQ multiplex PCR; TCRdb keeps in-frame clones, though not all of them. V, J and clone size reflect that table, while D and trimming were determined from the DNA. The sample consists of fewer than 85,000 clones, 70% to 75% of them appearing once. Trimming took 5 bases from V and 3 from J; bases not matched to a gene: 6. This CDR3 contains 14 residues. Germline loops: CDR1 SGHTA, CDR2 FQGNSA. The chain uses TRBV7-2 and TRBJ2-7; 8 bases map to TRBD1. The clonotype was recovered from a woman between 65 and 79 years old with acute or convalescent COVID-19. What was sequenced was peripheral blood. The DNA for the CDR3 is TGTGCCAGCAGCCTACAGGGGGGCCTCTACGAGCAGTACTTC. Translation: CASSLQGGLYEQYF. The full variable domain, its missing parts supplied by reference TRBV7-2 and TRBJ2-7, is GAGVSQSPSNKVTEKGKDVELRCDPISGHTALYWYRQSLGQGLEFLIYFQGNSAPDKSGLPSDRFSAERTGGSVSTLTIQRTQQEDSAVYLCASSLQGGLYEQYFGPGTRLTVT.